Below, one T cell receptor beta chain is given with its context. The read comes to an end 3 residues before the CDR3 does, leaving the germline J gene to fill in the end. The sample is drawn from a study of T cells in women clearing cervical HPV infection. This CDR3 has 13 amino acids. Trimming removed 7 bases at V and 2 bases at J, with 11 bases between. Germline values: CDR1 SNHLY, CDR2 FYNNEI. Assay used: immunoSEQ multiplex PCR; TCRdb lists only in-frame clones, some missing. The table lists some 20,000 clones. This chain joins TRBV2 and TRBJ1-2; tentative D call: TRBD1 (6 bases). The sequenced sample consisted of blood buffy coat. The receptor was derived from a woman aged 18-69 years with a cervical HPV16 infection that either progressed to CIN3+ or cleared (not recorded which). This chain's CDR3 is CASKLRGNYGYTF. The covered CDR3 bases are TGTGCCAGCAAGTTGAGGGGGAACTATGGC.